The clone carrying this T cell receptor (beta chain) was observed a handful of times. Its antigen remains unidentified. This sample is part of a study of T cells in Graves' hyperthyroidism and ophthalmopathy. Study summary: Peripheral blood was acquired at first diagnosis, ahead of any therapy whatsoever. General observations from the study: Ophthalmopathy stood apart from stable hyperthyroidism in a 13 V-J model.

Researchers took RNA transcripts and amplified the TCR beta CDR3 regions from them. With the HTBI primer set, the TCR CDR3 went through a first round of RT-PCR. TCRdb passed the multiplex PCR reads through MiXCR, listing each CDR3 protein once. Among 400,000 to 550,000 distinct CDR3 sequences listed, around 24% were seen once. V was clipped by 6 bases and J by 8 bases; unmatched bases: 11. Germline CDR1 and CDR2: SGHDT and YYEEEE. This CDR3 is 14 amino acids long. The TCR sequence derives from a young woman with Graves' ophthalmopathy. V and J are TRBV5-6 and TRBJ1-2; 9 bases line up with TRBD1. Sequenced material: blood. The CDR3 nucleotides read TGTGCCAGCATACTGGGACAGGGCCTTTTGGGCTACACCTTC. Protein sequence: CASILGQGLLGYTF. Filled out from reference TRBV5-6 and TRBJ1-2, the complete variable domain reads DAGVTQSPTHLIKTRGQQVTLRCSPKSGHDTVSWYQQALGQGPQFIFQYYEEEERQRGNFPDRFSGHQFPNYSSELNVNALLLGDSALYLCASILGQGLLGYTFGSGTRLTVV.